The present TCR beta chain was sequenced within a study of CD8 T cells in Susac syndrome (dated by TCRdb to the late 2010s). At the level of the whole study: Of the Susac syndrome patients who were sequenced, eight were in clinical remission while more than five had clinically active disease. Susac syndrome patients were therapy-naive, on corticosteroids (some also receiving IVIg), or on IVIg alone at blood withdrawal. Whether CD8+ T cell activation and differentiation in Susac syndrome was antigen driven was tested using repertoire sequencing. Clonality of the CD8+ T cell repertoire was compared between about a dozen healthy donors, roughly 14 Susac syndrome patients and roughly 16 multiple sclerosis patients.

Peripheral blood CD8+ and CD4+ T cells from healthy donors, Susac syndrome patients and multiple sclerosis patients were profiled using high-throughput TCR beta sequencing. The Susac syndrome patients fulfilled recently defined diagnostic criteria for either definite or probable disease. Bulk CD8+ and CD4+ T cells were purified by magnetic negative isolation, while CD8+ TEMRA cells were enriched using FACS. Blood was collected in EDTA tubes and processed within 24 hours, with PBMCs isolated through density gradient centrifugation. PBMCs intended for TCR sequencing were frozen in liquid nitrogen and were later thawed in a 37 degrees C water bath. Purity of sorted or isolated CD4+, CD8+ and CD8+ TEMRA cells was at least 90%. RNA was extracted with the RNeasy kit and roughly 0.45 to 1 ug was reverse transcribed using random hexamers. The immunoSEQ multiplex PCR assay, covering 54 Vbeta and 13 Jbeta segments, was used to amplify TCR beta CDR3 regions. PCR amplification bias was corrected using a synthetic template baseline for primer optimization and computational correction. The source study handled its data this way. Reads were assigned to V, D and J genes according to IMGT and analyzed in immunoSEQ Analyzer, with only productive sequences retained. To calculate clonality, Shannon entropy was normalized by log2 of the number of productive unique sequences and then subtracted from one. For each patient and control, public and private clones were evaluated among the 100 most prevalent clones. Susac-specific clones were defined as absent from healthy and MS cohorts, 800 to 1,200 published viral clones and other ImmuneACCESS disease sequences. TCRdb trimmed the raw reads at Q25, called clones with MiXCR and kept productive beta chains. Rows matching on CDR3 protein sequence are summarized as one entry with the most common DNA and genes. Here the V and J calls rest on TCRdb's processing, not on the authors' analysis. The sample table lists roughly 25,000 distinct CDR3 sequences, 90% to 95% of them with a count of one. Clones ranked in the top ten supply 0.6% to 0.75% of the sample.

Results the study describes overall, beyond this receptor: Sixteen Susac-specific public clones were identified in the total CD8+ repertoire, and several Susac-specific public clones were identified in the CD8+ TEMRA repertoire. Clonal expansion was observed in Susac syndrome CD8+ repertoires, with the highest expansion in CD8+ TEMRA cells and greater expansion in clinically active than in remitting patients. The number of individuals in the TCR sequencing and HLA analysis was recognized as being relatively small.

In regard to this clonotype: What this receptor recognizes is not known. The record has no base qualities; no much larger clone is one base away.

The TCR sequence derives from a human donor with Susac syndrome. Sequenced material: CD8+ T cells from PBMCs.

In nucleotides, the sequence is TGTGCCAGCAGTCCTGCCTCCGTGGGGAATAATTCACCCCTCCACTTT. This translates into CASSPASVGNNSPLHF. This sequence uses TRBV28 and TRBJ1-6; the D gene cannot be resolved reliably. CDR1 and CDR2 are read off the germline V gene as MDHEN and SYDVKM. Spanning cysteine to phenylalanine, the CDR3 consists of 16 amino acids. The kept DNA is CDR3 alone, 48 bases in frame from the first base. Between the V and J ends, shortened by 5 bases and 5 bases respectively, the junction contains 16 bases.